The 8 T cell receptor beta chains presented below share a single source sample, sequenced in a study of vaccination and CD4 T cells after COVID-19. Their cognate antigens are unknown. Cultured CD4+ T cell DNA underwent sequencing with the Oncomine TCR Beta short-read assay. Using its own MiXCR run on the PCR reads, TCRdb lists one record per CDR3 protein. The sample consists of roughly 15,000 distinct CDR3 sequences, approximately 50% of them appearing once. Time point here: late sampling 161 to 241 days after vaccination in a few convalescent patients. Treatment defined: roughly 10-day PBMC culture with coronavirus spike peptide pools or control peptides (ViraFEST assay). The sample here was CD4+ T cells from blood, cultured in vitro, taken about 7 months after SARS-CoV-2 vaccination. The receptors come from a human donor who had recovered from COVID-19.

This clonotype came up a few times. The chain is built from TRBV7-2 and TRBJ1-1; 7 bases line up with TRBD1. The J segment lost 10 bases and the V segment lost 2 bases, leaving 7 bases of the junction unmatched. The CDR3 sequence is 13 residues long. Germline-derived CDR1 and CDR2 are SGHTA and FQGNSA. CDR3 nucleotides: TGTGCCAGCAGCTTAAGACAGGGAGTTGGAGCTTTCTTT. Its translation is CASSLRQGVGAFF.

The chain employs TRBV20-1 and TRBJ2-1; D assignment may be TRBD1 or TRBD2 (5 bases each). The CDR3 loop spans 14 amino acids. Germline lookup yields CDR1 DFQATT and CDR2 SNEGSKA (reference sequence). V was trimmed by 6 bases and J by 12 bases, leaving 24 bases between them. CDR3 bases: TGCAGTGCCATAGAGGGGCAAGGGAATTTCCTGCAGTTCTTC. This gives the protein CSAIEGQGNFLQFF.

The chain uses TRBV6-5 and TRBJ2-1; TRBD2 aligns across 14 bases. Germline CDR1 is MNHEY and CDR2 is SVGAGI. J lost 7 bases, V lost 2 bases, and 7 bases had no gene match. The CDR3 is 17 amino acids. CDR3 protein: CASSYGGLAGVRNEQFF. As DNA, the CDR3 is TGTGCCAGCAGTTACGGGGGACTAGCGGGAGTCAGGAATGAGCAGTTCTTC.

V usage is TRBV6-1 and J usage is TRBJ1-1; D unclear. Trimming pared 6 bases from V and 0 bases from J, leaving 17 bases between. Germline lookup yields CDR1 MNHNS and CDR2 SASEGT. The CDR3 extends over 16 amino acids. CDR3 in DNA: TGTGCCAGCAGCTTCCGGGGTCCCGATATGAACACTGAAGCTTTCTTT. Its protein product is CASSFRGPDMNTEAFF.

J is TRBJ2-3 and V is TRBV24-1; D may be TRBD1 (5 bases). V was cut by 5 bases and J by 3 bases, with 17 bases left in between. The CDR3 contains 16 residues. The germline V gene encodes CDR1 KGHDR and CDR2 SFDVKD. CDR3 protein: CATSGGQGEVTDTQYF. CDR3 bases: TGTGCCACCAGTGGCGGCCAAGGGGAAGTGACAGATACGCAGTATTTT.

This clonotype was seen only a few times. The rearrangement uses TRBV6-1 and TRBJ1-1; no clear D. V lost 7 bases to trimming and J lost 0 bases, with 12 bases between them. The CDR3 runs to 14 residues. Germline CDR1 and CDR2: MNHNS and SASEGT. CDR3 protein: CASTLQLMNTEAFF. CDR3 DNA sequence: TGTGCCAGCACTCTACAGCTTATGAACACTGAAGCTTTCTTT.

The chain couples TRBV7-9 to TRBJ2-3, with a tentative D call TRBD2 (6 bases). CDR1 is SEHNR, CDR2 FQNEAQ, per germline (reference sequence). The CDR3 has 15 residues. The ends were cut back, 5 bases at V and 4 bases at J, with 16 bases in the middle. In DNA form, the CDR3 reads TGTGCCAGCAGCCCGGGGGATAGCGAGTCAGATACGCAGTATTTT. Protein sequence: CASSPGDSESDTQYF.

V is TRBV15 and J is TRBJ2-2; D not certain. The germline V and J ends were trimmed by 0 bases and 8 bases, with 10 bases remaining between them. The CDR3 is 14 amino acids. Germline V gives CDR1 LNHNV, CDR2 YYDKDF (reference sequence). Written as DNA, the CDR3 is TGTGCCACCAGCAGAGATCCCTATGGGGGGGAGCTGTTTTTT. It encodes CATSRDPYGGELFF.